One sample yielded the 2 T cell receptor beta chains listed below, sequenced in a study of T cell changes during pregnancy in multiple sclerosis. Measured with immunoSEQ multiplex PCR; TCRdb has only the in-frame clones, and not every one. Among about 66,000 clones listed, about nine tenths were seen once. Material: peripheral blood, obtained in the third trimester of pregnancy. The receptor source for this set is a female donor with multiple sclerosis, enrolled in a pregnancy study.

V gene TRBV7-8 combines with J gene TRBJ2-2; TRBD2 is a possible D gene (5 bases). V lost 5 bases and J 4 bases, leaving 8 bases between the germline ends. CDR1 is SGHVS, CDR2 FQNEAQ, per germline. This CDR3 comprises 13 residues. CDR3 nucleotide sequence: TGTGCCAGCAGCCTCAGCGGCACCGGGGAGCTGTTTTTT. This encodes CASSLSGTGELFF. Full variable domain (missing parts from reference TRBV7-8 and TRBJ2-2): GAGVSQSPRYKVAKRGQDVALRCDPISGHVSLFWYQQALGQGPEFLTYFQNEAQLDKSGLPSDRFFAERPEGSVSTLKIQRTQQEDSAVYLCASSLSGTGELFFGEGSRLTVL.

This chain links TRBV11-3 with TRBJ2-2; TRBD1 matches 9 bases. This CDR3 has 17 residues. The V and J ends lost 0 bases and 3 bases, in that order; junction bases with no gene match: 5. Germline CDR1 and CDR2: SGHNT and YENEEA. CDR3 coding DNA: TGTGCCAGCAGCTTAGATCTTGGGACAGGGCACACCGGGGAGCTGTTTTTT. It specifies CASSLDLGTGHTGELFF.